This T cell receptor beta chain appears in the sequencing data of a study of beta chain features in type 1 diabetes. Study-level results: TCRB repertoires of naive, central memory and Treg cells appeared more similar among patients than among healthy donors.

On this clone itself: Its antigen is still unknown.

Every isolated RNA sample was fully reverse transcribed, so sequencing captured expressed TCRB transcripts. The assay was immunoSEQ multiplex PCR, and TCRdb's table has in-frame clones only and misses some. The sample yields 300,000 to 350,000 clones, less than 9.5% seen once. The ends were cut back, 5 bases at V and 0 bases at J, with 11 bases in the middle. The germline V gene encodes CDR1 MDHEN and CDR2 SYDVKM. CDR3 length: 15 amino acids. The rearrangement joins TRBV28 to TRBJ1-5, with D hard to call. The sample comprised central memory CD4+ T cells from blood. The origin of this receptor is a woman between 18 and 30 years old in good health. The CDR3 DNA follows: TGTGCCAGCAGTCTCGGCTTCGCTAGCAATCAGCCCCAGCATTTT. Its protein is CASSLGFASNQPQHF.